The 20 T cell receptor beta chains below come from one sample, sequenced in a study of blood T cell repertoires in COVID-19. Generated by immunoSEQ multiplex PCR, the TCRdb table keeps only in-frame clones and is missing some. The sample holds a few hundred thousand clones, 88% seen once. The sequenced material came from PBMCs or T cells enriched from blood (not recorded which). The origin of the receptors is a woman between 50 and 59 years old who had recovered from COVID-19.

The rearrangement links TRBV7-9 to TRBJ2-7, with D maybe TRBD1 (5 bases). V gave up 5 bases and J gave up 4 bases, with 6 bases separating them. CDR1 is SEHNR, CDR2 FQNEAQ, per germline (reference sequence). The CDR3 extends over 11 amino acids. The CDR3 sequence: CASSRQYEQYF. In DNA, the CDR3 is TGTGCCAGCAGCAGACAGTACGAGCAGTACTTC.

This clone has just one count. The chain combines TRBV20-1 with TRBJ2-1; D uncertain. The V and J ends lost 3 bases and 6 bases respectively, with 15 bases between them. From germline, CDR1 is DFQATT and CDR2 SNEGSKA (reference sequence). The length of the CDR3 is 14 residues. Here the CDR3 DNA reads TGCAGTGCTAGTGGCACTCATCCCTCCAATGAGCAGTTCTTC. Translating gives CSASGTHPSNEQFF.

This rearrangement joins TRBV11-2 to TRBJ2-3; D gene ambiguous. V dropped 1 base and J dropped 6 bases, with 14 bases sitting between them. Per germline, CDR1 SGHAT and CDR2 FQNNGV. This CDR3 is built from 15 residues. Here the CDR3 reads CASSLAGPMPDTQYF. CDR3 DNA: TGTGCCAGCAGCTTAGCTGGGCCAATGCCGGATACGCAGTATTTT.

The chain combines TRBV6-1 with TRBJ1-1, with 11 bases matching TRBD1. Germline V gives CDR1 MNHNS, CDR2 SASEGT. Trimming at V came to 3 bases and at J to 4 bases, leaving 7 bases not matched to a gene. The CDR3 spans 16 residues. The CDR3 loop reads CASSDDWDRGVTEAFF. CDR3 DNA: TGTGCCAGCAGTGACGACTGGGACAGGGGGGTCACTGAAGCTTTCTTT.

The J gene is TRBJ2-1, the V gene TRBV7-2, with 9 nucleotides matching TRBD2. The CDR3 loop spans 16 amino acids. V lost 8 bases, J lost 0 bases, and 8 bases stayed unmatched. Per the germline V gene, CDR1 is SGHTA and CDR2 is FQGNSA. CDR3 DNA: TGTGCCAGCGCCAGACTAGCGGTAAGCTCCTACAATGAGCAGTTCTTC. Translation: CASARLAVSSYNEQFF.

The chain carries TRBV30 and TRBJ2-4, with D tentatively TRBD1 (6 bases). V gave up 5 bases and J gave up 7 bases, with 15 bases separating them. The length of the CDR3 is 13 residues. Germline V gene sequence: CDR1 GTSNPN, CDR2 SVGIG (reference sequence). This chain's CDR3 is CAWSSGAENIQYF. Written as DNA, the CDR3 is TGTGCCTGGTCCTCAGGGGCTGAGAACATTCAGTACTTC.

CDR3 bases: TGTGCCACTCAGGACAACTCTGGAAACACCATATATTTT. This sequence encodes CATQDNSGNTIYF. This chain uses TRBV19 with TRBJ1-3; tentatively, D is TRBD1 (5 bases). Trimming took 10 bases from V and 0 from J, leaving 10 bases between them. Per germline, CDR1 LNHDA and CDR2 SQIVND (reference sequence). The CDR3 is made up of 13 amino acids. Full variable domain (remainder filled in from reference TRBV19 and TRBJ1-3): DGGITQSPKYLFRKEGQNVTLSCEQNLNHDAMYWYRQDPGQGLRLIYYSQIVNDFQKGDIAEGYSVSREKKESFPLTVTSAQKNPTAFYLCATQDNSGNTIYFGEGSWLTVV.

The rearrangement joins TRBV6-1 to TRBJ1-5; D unresolved. The CDR3 covers 15 residues. With 1 base removed from V and 3 bases from J, the gap between germline ends came to 10 bases. The germline V gene encodes CDR1 MNHNS and CDR2 SASEGT. CDR3 bases: TGTGCCAGCAGTGAAGTTTCAAAATCCAATCAGCCCCAGCATTTT. It specifies CASSEVSKSNQPQHF.

The V and J genes are TRBV6-5 and TRBJ1-5; a weak D match, TRBD1 (6 bases). With 6 bases removed from V and 0 bases from J, the gap between germline ends came to 12 bases. The CDR3 totals 15 residues. Germline values: CDR1 MNHEY, CDR2 SVGAGI. This chain's CDR3 is CASSPRQDSNQPQHF. In DNA form, the CDR3 reads TGTGCCAGCAGCCCCCGACAGGATAGCAATCAGCCCCAGCATTTT.

This chain links TRBV29-1 with TRBJ1-2, with 8 bases matching TRBD1. The CDR3 is 14 residues long. CDR1 SQVTM and CDR2 ANQGSEA come from the germline V gene. V trimming: 0 bases; J trimming: 8 bases; junction bases outside the gene matches: 8. The CDR3 reads CSVEDNWTGRGYTF. As DNA, the CDR3 is TGCAGCGTTGAAGATAATTGGACAGGGAGAGGCTACACCTTC.

CDR3 in DNA: TGTGCCAGCTCACCCCGTCAGGGGGCCTACGAGCAGTACTTC. Its translation is CASSPRQGAYEQYF. The chain is built from TRBV18 and TRBJ2-7, with 7 bases lining up with TRBD1. The CDR3 runs to 14 residues. V was pared by 3 bases and J by 2 bases, with 4 bases of the junction left unmatched. The germline CDR1 and CDR2 sequences are KGHSH and LQKENI.

The rearrangement joins TRBV4-3 to TRBJ2-4, with D tentatively TRBD1 (6 bases). Trimming shortened V by 4 bases and J by 0 bases, and 10 bases separated the two germline ends. This CDR3 comprises 15 residues. Per germline, CDR1 LGHNA and CDR2 YSLEER. The CDR3 DNA reads as TGCGCCAGCAGCCCGACAGGAACAGCCAAAAACATTCAGTACTTC. Protein sequence: CASSPTGTAKNIQYF.

In DNA, the CDR3 is TGTGCCCAGCCGGGGTCCCCCACCTCTAACTATGGCTACACCTTC. This gives the protein CAQPGSPTSNYGYTF. The V call is TRBV7-9, the J call TRBJ1-2; D remains unclear. CDR1 is SEHNR and CDR2 is FQNEAQ in the germline V gene (reference sequence). This CDR3 is built from 15 residues. V was trimmed by 11 bases and J by 0 bases, leaving 19 bases between them.

V is TRBV25-1 and J is TRBJ2-3; TRBD1 matches 7 bases. The CDR3 length is 15 residues. V lost 6 bases, J lost 2 bases, and 8 bases stayed unmatched. Germline V lookup: CDR1 MGHDK, CDR2 SYGVNS. The chain's CDR3 is CASRTPGTATDTQYF. The CDR3 region has the DNA TGTGCCAGCAGAACCCCCGGGACAGCCACAGATACGCAGTATTTT.

The V gene is TRBV11-2, the J gene TRBJ1-5; weak D call: TRBD1 (5 bases). Trimming removed 5 bases at V and 0 bases at J, with 11 bases between. Germline lookup yields CDR1 SGHAT and CDR2 FQNNGV. The CDR3 extends over 15 amino acids. The CDR3 DNA sequence: TGTGCCAGCAGCCCCGGACAAAATAGCAATCAGCCCCAGCATTTT. Translated: CASSPGQNSNQPQHF.

V and J are TRBV14 and TRBJ1-2; D not certain. In germline, CDR1 is SGHDN, CDR2 FVKESK. V was clipped by 2 bases and J by 5 bases, with 9 bases between them. The CDR3 is made up of 13 amino acids. Written as DNA, the CDR3 is TGTGCCAGCAGCCAATCGCCCGGGTATGGCTACACCTTC. It specifies CASSQSPGYGYTF.

This clone was observed a few times. The chain couples TRBV5-1 to TRBJ2-1; 9 bases agree with TRBD1. V shed 4 bases, J shed 7 bases, and the junction held 6 bases outside the gene matches. The V gene's germline CDR1 is SGHRS and CDR2 YFSETQ. The length of the CDR3 is 14 residues. The CDR3 is CASSAGTGSNEQFF. The CDR3 DNA sequence: TGCGCCAGCAGCGCCGGGACAGGGTCGAATGAGCAGTTCTTC.

The gene calls are TRBV19 and TRBJ2-5; D is possibly TRBD2 (5 bases). This CDR3 region has 12 residues. Per germline, CDR1 LNHDA and CDR2 SQIVND (reference sequence). The V gene lost 3 bases and the J gene lost 6 bases, with 8 bases spanning the gap. CDR3 sequence: CASSITGKTQYF. CDR3 DNA sequence: TGTGCCAGTAGTATCACGGGGAAGACCCAGTACTTC.

V and J are TRBV30 and TRBJ1-2; D not resolved. The V gene's germline CDR1 is GTSNPN and CDR2 SVGIG (reference sequence). The CDR3 runs to 13 residues. V was pared by 7 bases and J by 7 bases, with 19 bases between. The chain's CDR3 is CASLRPGMAGYTF. The CDR3 DNA reads as TGTGCCTCCCTTAGGCCGGGGATGGCTGGCTACACCTTC.

This chain links TRBV7-6 with TRBJ1-4; the D gene is possibly TRBD1 (5 bases). The CDR3 spans 15 residues. Germline V gives CDR1 SGHVS, CDR2 FNYEAQ. V was cut by 5 bases and J by 5 bases, with 15 bases left in between. The CDR3 DNA reads as TGTGCCAGCAGCCTCTTCGGGGGGATCAATGAAAAACTGTTTTTT. It translates to CASSLFGGINEKLFF.